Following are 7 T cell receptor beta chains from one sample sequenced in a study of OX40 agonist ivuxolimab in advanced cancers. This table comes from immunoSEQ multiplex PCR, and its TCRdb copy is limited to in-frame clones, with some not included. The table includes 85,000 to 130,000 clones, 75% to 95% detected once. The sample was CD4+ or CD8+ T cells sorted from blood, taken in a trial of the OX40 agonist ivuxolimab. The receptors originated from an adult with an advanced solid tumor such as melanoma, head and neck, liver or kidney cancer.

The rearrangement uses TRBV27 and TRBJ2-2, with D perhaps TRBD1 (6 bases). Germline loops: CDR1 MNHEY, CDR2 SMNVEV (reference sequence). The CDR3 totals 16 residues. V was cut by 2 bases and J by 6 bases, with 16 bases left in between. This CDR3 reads CASSLRGRGAAGELFF. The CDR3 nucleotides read TGTGCCAGCAGTTTAAGAGGCAGGGGCGCGGCCGGGGAGCTGTTTTTT.

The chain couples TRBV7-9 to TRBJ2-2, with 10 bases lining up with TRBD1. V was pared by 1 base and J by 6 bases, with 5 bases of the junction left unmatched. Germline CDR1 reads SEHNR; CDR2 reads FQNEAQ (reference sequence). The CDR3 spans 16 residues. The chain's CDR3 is CASSLDPGQGSGELFF. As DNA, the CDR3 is TGTGCCAGCAGCTTAGATCCGGGACAGGGGTCCGGGGAGCTGTTTTTT.

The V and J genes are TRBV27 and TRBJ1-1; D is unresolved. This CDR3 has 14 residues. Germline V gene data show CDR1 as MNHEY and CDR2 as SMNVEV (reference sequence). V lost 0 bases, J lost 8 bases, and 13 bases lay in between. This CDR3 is CASSLSPLGGEAFF. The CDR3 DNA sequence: TGTGCCAGCAGTTTATCACCCTTGGGAGGCGAAGCTTTCTTT.

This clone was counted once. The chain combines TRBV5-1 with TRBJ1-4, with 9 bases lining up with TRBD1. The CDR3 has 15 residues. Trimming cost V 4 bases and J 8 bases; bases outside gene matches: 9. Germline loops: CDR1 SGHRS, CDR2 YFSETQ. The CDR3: CASSPQQGAREKLFF. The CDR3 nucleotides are TGCGCCAGCAGCCCGCAACAGGGGGCGAGGGAAAAACTGTTTTTT.

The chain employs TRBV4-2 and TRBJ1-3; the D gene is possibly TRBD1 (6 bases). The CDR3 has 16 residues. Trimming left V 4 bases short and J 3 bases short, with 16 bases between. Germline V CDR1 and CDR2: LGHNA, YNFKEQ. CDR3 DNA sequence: TGTGCCAGCAGCCCGCCGGGGGGGGCGAGTGGAAACACCATATATTTT. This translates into CASSPPGGASGNTIYF.

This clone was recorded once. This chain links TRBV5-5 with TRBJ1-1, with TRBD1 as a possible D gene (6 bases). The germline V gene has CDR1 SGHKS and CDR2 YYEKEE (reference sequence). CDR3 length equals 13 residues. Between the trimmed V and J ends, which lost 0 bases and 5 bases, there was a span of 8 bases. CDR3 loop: CASSLGDMTEAFF. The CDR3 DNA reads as TGTGCCAGCAGCTTGGGGGACATGACTGAAGCTTTCTTT.

The CDR3 here is CASRDRGWNNEQFF. The CDR3 DNA reads TGTGCCAGCAGAGACAGGGGCTGGAACAATGAGCAGTTCTTC. The chain has TRBV25-1 and TRBJ2-1; 8 bases line up with TRBD1. This CDR3 spans 14 amino acids. Germline CDR1 MGHDK, CDR2 SYGVNS. The V segment lost 6 bases and the J segment 5 bases; nucleotides outside the gene matches: 6. Using reference TRBV25-1 and TRBJ2-1 for the parts outside the CDR3, the full variable domain is EADIYQTPRYLVIGTGKKITLECSQTMGHDKMYWYQQDPGMELHLIHYSYGVNSTEKGDLSSESTVSRIRTEHFPLTLESARPSHTSQYLCASRDRGWNNEQFFGPGTRLTVL.